This TCR beta chain was captured by sequencing in a study of T cell responses to AZD1222 COVID-19 vaccine. Study results and caveats: The sample set comprised mostly white British donors with more females, and clonal diversity was possibly underestimated. Baseline seropositivity occurred in only six AZD1222 recipients.

Some clones are missing from TCRdb's copy, which holds only in-frame ones; the method was immunoSEQ multiplex PCR. The sample has some 120,000 clones, roughly 84% seen once. The germline gives CDR1 SGHRS, CDR2 YFSETQ. This CDR3 is 14 amino acids long. Trimming cost V 0 bases and J 5 bases, with 12 bases left between them. A note on this clone: The antigen remains unidentified.

This receptor was obtained from an adult in good health. Sequencing used peripheral blood, obtained on day 0 of AZD1222 vaccination. The rearrangement links TRBV5-1 to TRBJ2-7, with no clear D. The CDR3 loop is CASSLDPSPHEQYF. In nucleotides, the CDR3 is TGCGCCAGCAGCTTGGACCCTAGTCCCCACGAGCAGTACTTC.